Below, 15 T cell receptor beta chains from the same sample are listed, as sequenced in a study of cytomegalovirus exposure and HLA in healthy donors. PCR amplification relied on 60 Vbeta primers (plus 13 Jbeta primers). This table comes from immunoSEQ multiplex PCR, and its TCRdb copy is limited to in-frame clones, with some not included. The data contain tens of thousands of clones, around four fifths of them singletons. Sequences were obtained from PBMCs. These receptor sequences come from a man aged 45 to 65 in good health and CMV-seropositive.

The CDR3 protein is CASSNRGGEGNEQFF. The CDR3 nucleotides are TGCGCCAGCAGCAACAGAGGTGGGGAGGGCAATGAGCAGTTCTTC. This chain links TRBV5-1 with TRBJ2-1, with 7 bases lining up with TRBD2. The length of the CDR3 is 15 residues. Germline CDR1 and CDR2: SGHRS and YFSETQ. Trimming cost V 4 bases and J 6 bases; bases outside gene matches: 10.

The V call is TRBV5-1, the J call TRBJ2-3; D gene uncertain. CDR1 and CDR2 from the germline V gene are SGHRS and YFSETQ. V was shortened by 6 bases and J by 2 bases, with 10 bases between the two germline ends. There are 13 residues in the CDR3. The CDR3 loop reads CASTEPHTDTQYF. The CDR3 DNA sequence: TGCGCCAGCACGGAGCCTCACACAGATACGCAGTATTTT.

The CDR3 nucleotides read TGTGCCAGCAGCTTGCGGGATGCCGGGGATACGCAGTATTTT. Translation gives CASSLRDAGDTQYF. The rearrangement links TRBV7-3 to TRBJ2-3, with D possibly matching TRBD2 (6 bases). The V end was cut by 3 bases, the J end by 6 bases, with 13 bases between. This CDR3 is 14 amino acids long. The V gene's germline CDR1 is SGHTA and CDR2 FQGTGA.

The chain joins TRBV12-5 to TRBJ1-1; 7 bases align to TRBD1. Germline V gives CDR1 LGHNT, CDR2 FRNRAP. V shed 1 base and J 1 base; nucleotides not matched to a gene: 15. This CDR3 region has 19 residues. The CDR3 loop is CASGLGSTGPQGGNTEAFF. The CDR3 DNA reads TGTGCTAGTGGTTTGGGCTCGACAGGGCCCCAGGGGGGGAACACTGAAGCTTTCTTT.

The chain combines TRBV7-8 with TRBJ1-5; unclear D gene. Looked up from germline, CDR1 is SGHVS and CDR2 is FQNEAQ. V shed 6 bases and J shed 0 bases, with 15 bases lying between them. The CDR3 loop spans 16 amino acids. Here the CDR3 reads CASSVRSSSSNQPQHF. CDR3 coding DNA: TGTGCCAGCAGTGTAAGGTCTAGTTCTAGCAATCAGCCCCAGCATTTT.

Details on this clone: Germline and junction disagree at one end, which may indicate a read error. This chain connects TRBV7-9 to TRBJ1-5; D is possibly TRBD1 (6 bases). The germline gives CDR1 SEHNR, CDR2 FQNEAQ (reference sequence). The length of the CDR3 is 17 residues. The CDR3 sequence is CSSSLTSFGGGLQPQHF. The CDR3 DNA reads TGTTCCAGCAGCTTAACCAGCTTCGGGGGGGGCCTTCAGCCCCAGCATTTT.

J is TRBJ2-5 and V is TRBV7-2, with TRBD2 matching 13 bases. The CDR3 is 18 residues long. Germline-derived CDR1 and CDR2 are SGHTA and FQGNSA. Trimming at V came to 3 bases and at J to 7 bases, leaving 14 bases not matched to a gene. The CDR3 protein is CASSFRTSGGSKEGTQYF. The CDR3 bases are TGTGCCAGCAGCTTTAGGACTAGCGGGGGCTCCAAGGAGGGGACCCAGTACTTC.

This clone appeared a single time. The chain couples TRBV6-5 to TRBJ1-4; 10 bases match TRBD1. The CDR3 contains 15 residues. The ends lost 5 bases at V and 4 bases at J; junction bases unmatched: 4. CDR1 MNHEY and CDR2 SVGAGI come from the germline V gene. CDR3 coding DNA: TGTGCCAGCAGTCGACAGGGGGCTGGTAATGAAAAACTGTTTTTT. Its protein is CASSRQGAGNEKLFF.

This chain uses TRBV11-2 with TRBJ2-5; D may be TRBD2 (8 bases). CDR1 and CDR2 from the germline V gene are SGHAT and FQNNGV. This CDR3 is 14 amino acids long. V lost 4 bases to trimming and J lost 5 bases, with 14 bases between them. As DNA, the CDR3 is TGTGCCAGCAGCTACGTAGCGGGACAGGAGACCCAGTACTTC. It codes for CASSYVAGQETQYF. Complete variable domain (other parts from reference TRBV11-2 and TRBJ2-5): EAGVAQSPRYKIIEKRQSVAFWCNPISGHATLYWYQQILGQGPKLLIQFQNNGVVDDSQLPKDRFSAERLKGVDSTLKIQPAKLEDSAVYLCASSYVAGQETQYFGPGTRLLVL.

The table lists this clone with a count of one. This rearrangement joins TRBV21-1 to TRBJ2-2; the D call in the table, TRBD2, was not verified against the DNA. TRBV21-1 is a pseudogene locus. This CDR3 spans 22 amino acids. The CDR3 region is CASSKLSGTILAGPSDTGELFF. DNA for the CDR3: TGTGCCAGCAGCAAATTATCCGGCACTATCTTAGCGGGGCCCTCGGACACCGGGGAGCTGTTTTTT.

V gene TRBV27 combines with J gene TRBJ2-2, with 11 bases aligning to TRBD2. V lost 2 bases, J lost 3 bases, and 5 bases stayed unmatched. The CDR3 consists of 17 residues. Per germline, CDR1 MNHEY and CDR2 SMNVEV (reference sequence). The CDR3 nucleotides are TGTGCCAGCAGTTTAGGGTGGGGACTAGCGGACACCGGGGAGCTGTTTTTT. This codes for CASSLGWGLADTGELFF.

The chain has TRBV7-2 and TRBJ2-6; the match to TRBD1 covers 8 bases. This CDR3 spans 15 amino acids. The ends lost 5 bases at V and 4 bases at J; junction bases unmatched: 4. CDR1 is SGHTA, CDR2 FQGNSA, per germline. The CDR3 here is CASSPGGPGANVLTF. The CDR3 DNA reads TGTGCCAGCAGCCCAGGGGGCCCAGGGGCCAACGTCCTGACTTTC. The whole variable domain, filled in from reference TRBV7-2 and TRBJ2-6, reads GAGVSQSPSNKVTEKGKDVELRCDPISGHTALYWYRQSLGQGLEFLIYFQGNSAPDKSGLPSDRFSAERTGGSVSTLTIQRTQQEDSAVYLCASSPGGPGANVLTFGAGSRLTVL.

The chain employs TRBV30 and TRBJ2-4; tentatively, D is TRBD1 (6 bases). This CDR3 spans 12 amino acids. V was shortened by 2 bases and J by 12 bases, with 14 bases between the two germline ends. The germline V gene has CDR1 GTSNPN and CDR2 SVGIG (reference sequence). CDR3 sequence (DNA): TGTGCCTGGAGTCAGGGGAGTGTCAGTCAGTACTTC. As protein: CAWSQGSVSQYF. Together with reference TRBV30 and TRBJ2-4, the CDR3 gives the full variable domain: SQTIHQWPATLVQPVGSPLSLECTVEGTSNPNLYWYRQAAGRGLQLLFYSVGIGQISSEVPQNLSASRPQDRQFILSSKKLLLSDSGFYLCAWSQGSVSQYFGAGTRLSVL.

This clone was seen only a few times. V gene TRBV29-1 combines with J gene TRBJ1-5, with D unclear. V lost 4 bases to trimming and J lost 3 bases, with 10 bases between them. The V gene's germline CDR1 is SQVTM and CDR2 ANQGSEA. This CDR3 comprises 13 residues. The CDR3 region is CSVVTGPNQPQHF. The CDR3 DNA reads as TGCAGCGTTGTGACGGGTCCCAATCAGCCCCAGCATTTT.

The chain links TRBV30 to TRBJ1-5, with TRBD1 matching 8 bases. Unmatched junction bases numbered 6, after V lost 4 bases and J lost 1 base. The CDR3 contains 15 residues. Germline V gene data show CDR1 as GTSNPN and CDR2 as SVGIG (reference sequence). CDR3 residues: CAWTRDRQSNQPQHF. Written as DNA, the CDR3 is TGTGCCTGGACCCGGGACAGGCAAAGCAATCAGCCCCAGCATTTT.